This TCR beta chain was observed in a study of EBV T-cell therapy then PD-1 blockade in nasopharyngeal carcinoma. V gave up 3 bases and J gave up 0 bases, with 13 bases separating them. The CDR3 loop spans 16 amino acids. Germline V gene data show CDR1 as SGHKS and CDR2 as YYEKEE (reference sequence). Profiling relied on immunoSEQ multiplex PCR, and the TCRdb table lists in-frame clones only, not all of them. This repertoire shows 20,000 or so clones, almost 85% found once; its top ten account for around 30%. Worth noting for this clone: As yet, its antigen is unknown.

The treatment: AdE1-LMPpoly-expanded autologous EBV-specific T-cell therapy followed by anti-PD-1 nivolumab. The sequence came from a man aged 40-49 years with nasopharyngeal carcinoma. V gene TRBV5-5 combines with J gene TRBJ2-1; D ambiguous. The source was CD8+ T cells from blood, collected at approximately day 31 from a patient whose treatment included autologous EBV-specific T cells and nivolumab. The CDR3 spells CASSSPDLDSYNEQFF. Written as DNA, the CDR3 is TGTGCCAGCAGCTCACCGGACCTGGACTCCTACAATGAGCAGTTCTTC.